Listed below are T cell receptor beta chains from one sample, sequenced in a study of T cells in Graves' hyperthyroidism and ophthalmopathy. One entry per CDR3 protein results from TCRdb running MiXCR on the multiplex PCR reads. The data contain roughly 520,000 distinct CDR3 sequences, around 22% of them singletons. Material for sequencing was blood. These receptors were taken from a woman aged 30 to 39 with Graves' ophthalmopathy. CDR3s include the opening cysteine and the closing phenylalanine or tryptophan. The D gene is left open where the match is weak. A clone size is listed for some rows: how often the clone was seen (once, few, many), or a class if it is expanded.

j_call d_call clone_size v_call cdr3_nt cdr3_aa
TRBJ2-5 NA NA TRBV2 TGTGCCAGCAACCCCCACCATGGGGAGACCCAGTACTTC CASNPHHGETQYF
TRBJ1-1 NA NA TRBV13 TGTGCCAGCAGCGCCGCAAGGCTTGAAGCTTTCTTT CASSAARLEAFF
TRBJ1-5 NA NA TRBV28 TGTGCCAGCAGTTTTTCAGGGGTCAAACGCAATCAGCCCCAGCATTTT CASSFSGVKRNQPQHF
TRBJ1-1 NA many TRBV11-2 TGTGCCAGCAGCTTAGCCCAGGACAGCTCGATCTGTTTT CASSLAQDSSICF
TRBJ1-2 NA NA TRBV12-3/TRBV12-4 TGTGCCAGCAGTTCCCATCAACAAAACTATGGCTACACCTTC CASSSHQQNYGYTF
TRBJ1-2 NA NA TRBV12-3/TRBV12-4 TGTGCCAGCAGCAACAGGGTTAACTATGGCTACACCTTC CASSNRVNYGYTF
TRBJ1-2 NA many TRBV6-5 TGTGCCAGCAGTTACTCGATGGTTGCAGGGTATGGCTACACCTTC CASSYSMVAGYGYTF
TRBJ2-5 NA few TRBV6-1 TGTGCCAGCAGTGAACAGGGCTGGGAGACCCAGTACTTC CASSEQGWETQYF
TRBJ1-1 NA few TRBV10-3 TGTGCCATCAGTCCAGGGGTCTCTGACACTGAAGCTTTCTTT CAISPGVSDTEAFF
TRBJ1-5 NA many TRBV18 TGTGCCAGCTCACCACCTAATGGACAGCCCCAGCATTTT CASSPPNGQPQHF
TRBJ2-7 NA many TRBV6-1 TGTGCCAGCAGCCTCACGCCTCTCTCGGAGCAGTACTTC CASSLTPLSEQYF
TRBJ1-5 NA many TRBV20-1 TGCAGTGCTAGGGGGCAGCTCAATCAGCCCCAGCATTTT CSARGQLNQPQHF
TRBJ2-5 TRBD1 many TRBV25-1 TGTGCCAGCAGTTGGACAGGGGTCGGGGAGACCCAGTACTTC CASSWTGVGETQYF
TRBJ1-1 TRBD1 NA TRBV5-1 TGCGCCAGTGTGGGACAGCCGAACACTGAAGCTTTCTTT CASVGQPNTEAFF
TRBJ1-2 TRBD1 once TRBV28 TGTGCCAGCAGCGCACCTGGGCAGGGGGCGAGTGGCTACACCTTC CASSAPGQGASGYTF
TRBJ2-5 NA many TRBV29-1 TGCAGCGTTGAGTCCAACCAAGAGACCCAGTACTTC CSVESNQETQYF
TRBJ2-5 NA NA TRBV20-1 TGCAGCGCAATTGGGTCCACAGACGAAAAAGAGACCCAGTACTTC CSAIGSTDEKETQYF
TRBJ2-7 NA NA TRBV15 TGTGCCACCAGCAGAGAATTGGTGTACGAGCAGTACTTC CATSRELVYEQYF